The 9 T cell receptor beta chains below come from one sample, sequenced in a study of CD8 T cells in Susac syndrome. It was with random hexamers that roughly 0.45 to 1 ug RNA was reverse transcribed. A single record per CDR3 protein comes from TCRdb applying MiXCR to the immunoSEQ multiplex PCR reads. The table has fewer than 150,000 distinct CDR3 sequences, 85% to 95% seen once; the top ten hold 0.25% to 0.3%. Sequenced input: CD8+ T cells from PBMCs. These receptors came from a human donor in good health.

The chain recombines TRBV7-9 with TRBJ2-5; D is perhaps TRBD1 (6 bases). The length of the CDR3 is 15 residues. Germline-derived CDR1 and CDR2 are SEHNR and FQNEAQ (reference sequence). V was shortened by 3 bases and J by 0 bases, with 11 bases between the two germline ends. CDR3 in DNA: TGTGCCAGCAGCTTTAACCGGGACAACCAAGAGACCCAGTACTTC. It specifies CASSFNRDNQETQYF.

The chain couples TRBV20-1 to TRBJ2-7; 7 nucleotides agree with TRBD2. The CDR3 is made up of 13 amino acids. V lost 8 bases, J lost 1 base, and 8 bases stayed unmatched. Per the germline V gene, CDR1 is DFQATT and CDR2 is SNEGSKA (reference sequence). CDR3 amino acids: CSFRLAASYEQYF. The DNA of the CDR3 is TGCAGTTTTCGACTAGCTGCTTCCTACGAGCAGTACTTC.

The J gene is TRBJ2-6, the V gene TRBV9; D unresolved. The CDR3 has 16 amino acids. V was trimmed by 4 bases and J by 1 base, leaving 12 bases between them. The germline V gene encodes CDR1 SGDLS and CDR2 YYNGEE. The CDR3 nucleotides read TGTGCCAGCAGCAGTACCTCCGGGTCTGGGGCCAACGTCCTGACTTTC. Translated: CASSSTSGSGANVLTF. Drawing the rest from reference TRBV9 and TRBJ2-6, the complete variable domain is DSGVTQTPKHLITATGQRVTLRCSPRSGDLSVYWYQQSLDQGLQFLIQYYNGEERAKGNILERFSAQQFPDLHSELNLSSLELGDSALYFCASSSTSGSGANVLTFGAGSRLTVL.

This clonotype was seen just once. CDR3 in amino acids: CASSGGTSSYEQYF. CDR3 coding DNA: TGTGCCAGCAGTGGAGGGACCAGCTCCTACGAGCAGTACTTC. V is TRBV2 and J is TRBJ2-7; D is perhaps TRBD1 or TRBD2 (5 bases each). In germline, CDR1 is SNHLY, CDR2 FYNNEI. Trimming left V 4 bases short and J 0 bases short, with 10 bases between. This CDR3 comprises 14 residues.

The V gene is TRBV29-1, the J gene TRBJ2-1; 10 positions agree with TRBD2. The germline gives CDR1 SQVTM, CDR2 ANQGSEA. Unmatched junction bases numbered 7, after V lost 4 bases and J lost 7 bases. CDR3 length: 14 residues. This CDR3 reads CSVGEREGPNEQFF. The CDR3 nucleotides read TGCAGCGTTGGGGAGCGGGAGGGCCCGAATGAGCAGTTCTTC.

The chain uses TRBV6-1 and TRBJ2-7; the D call may be TRBD1 or TRBD2 (5 bases each). This CDR3 is built from 16 residues. CDR1 and CDR2 (germline): MNHNS, SASEGT. V was shortened by 6 bases and J by 5 bases, with 23 bases between the two germline ends. The CDR3, as DNA: TGTGCCAGCAGCCTAAGGGCGTGGCTAGGGGACGACGAGCAGTACTTC. Protein sequence: CASSLRAWLGDDEQYF.

V and J are TRBV27 and TRBJ1-3; 7 bases line up with TRBD1. The junction had 4 bases not matched to a gene; V was cut back by 6 bases and J by 2 bases. The length of the CDR3 is 14 residues. CDR1 and CDR2 from the germline V gene are MNHEY and SMNVEV (reference sequence). The CDR3 coding sequence is TGTGCCAGCAGCCTGCAGGGGGCTGGAAACACCATATATTTT. Its protein is CASSLQGAGNTIYF.

The chain links TRBV6-2 or TRBV6-3 to TRBJ2-5; 8 bases agree with TRBD2. Germline V lookup: CDR1 MNHEY, CDR2 SVGEGT. V lost 8 bases, J lost 0 bases, and 5 bases stayed unmatched. The CDR3 spans 14 residues. The CDR3 DNA follows: TGTGCCAGCGGAGTTAGCGGGAACCAAGAGACCCAGTACTTC. It is translated as CASGVSGNQETQYF.

Here the CDR3 reads CASTYGDLGNEQFF. CDR3 in DNA: TGTGCCAGCACCTATGGGGACTTGGGAAATGAGCAGTTCTTC. The J gene is TRBJ2-1, the V gene TRBV9; possible D gene TRBD2, 6 bases. V shed 6 bases and J shed 7 bases, with 17 bases lying between them. Germline CDR1 reads SGDLS; CDR2 reads YYNGEE. The CDR3 has 14 amino acids.